These T cell receptor beta chains were read from a single sample in a study of T cells in localized non-small cell lung cancer. Repertoires were generated with immunoSEQ multiplex PCR, while TCRdb's copy carries only in-frame clones and drops some. The sample holds tens of thousands of clones; around nine tenths are singletons and the top ten take about 2.6%. The starting material was peripheral blood, obtained before any cancer treatment. The receptors originated from a female donor older than 55 with stage I squamous cell lung carcinoma. CDR3s include the opening cysteine and the closing phenylalanine or tryptophan. D genes are given only for firm matches. The size field is filled for only some rows; it gives once, few, many or a size class.

v_call	d_call	j_call	clone_size	cdr3_aa	cdr3_nt
TRBV28	TRBD2	TRBJ2-7	.	CASSPRGLAATYEQYF	TGTGCCAGCAGCCCGAGGGGACTAGCGGCAACCTACGAGCAGTACTTC
TRBV19	.	TRBJ1-3	.	CASSGANSGNTIYF	TGTGCCAGTAGTGGGGCCAACTCTGGAAACACCATATATTTT
TRBV27	TRBD1	TRBJ2-7	.	CASSPLGTGGAYEQYF	TGTGCCAGCAGCCCGCTTGGGACAGGGGGCGCTTACGAGCAGTACTTC
TRBV28	TRBD1	TRBJ1-5	.	CASSPDRRNQPQHF	TGTGCCAGCAGCCCGGACAGGAGGAATCAGCCCCAGCATTTT
TRBV18	.	TRBJ2-2	.	CASSPPRGTGELFF	TGTGCCAGCTCACCACCTCGGGGCACCGGGGAGCTGTTTTTT
TRBV27	TRBD1	TRBJ2-7	.	CASSWGQGQSEQYF	TGTGCCAGCAGTTGGGGACAGGGGCAGAGCGAGCAGTACTTC
TRBV6-6	.	TRBJ2-7	.	CASSYPTGSHHEQYF	TGTGCCAGCAGTTACCCGACAGGATCTCACCACGAGCAGTACTTC
TRBV7-9	TRBD1	TRBJ1-2	few	CASSRDSFYGYTF	TGTGCCAGCAGCCGGGACAGTTTCTATGGCTACACCTTC
TRBV19	TRBD1	TRBJ2-2	.	CASSRGTGANTGELFF	TGTGCCAGTAGTAGGGGGACAGGAGCGAACACCGGGGAGCTGTTTTTT
TRBV6-6	TRBD2	TRBJ2-1	.	CASSRTSGADEQFF	TGTGCCAGCAGTCGGACTAGCGGAGCGGATGAGCAGTTCTTC
TRBV30	.	TRBJ2-3	.	CAWSVRAADTQYF	TGTGCCTGGAGTGTGAGGGCAGCAGATACGCAGTATTTT
TRBV4-3	.	TRBJ2-7	.	CASSQEPGLVGEQYF	TGCGCCAGCAGCCAAGAACCCGGCCTCGTGGGCGAGCAGTACTTC
TRBV27	.	TRBJ2-7	.	CASSFVPVYEQYF	TGTGCCAGCAGTTTCGTACCGGTCTACGAGCAGTACTTC
TRBV4-3	.	TRBJ1-2	.	CASSQEVGYNYGYTF	TGCGCCAGCAGCCAAGAGGTGGGGTATAACTATGGCTACACCTTC
TRBV30	.	TRBJ1-6	.	CAWRNNNSPLHF	TGTGCCTGGAGGAATAATAATTCACCCCTCCACTTT
TRBV9	.	TRBJ2-2	.	CASSVDPGANTGELFF	TGTGCCAGCAGCGTAGATCCGGGGGCAAACACCGGGGAGCTGTTTTTT
TRBV7-2	.	TRBJ1-4	.	CASSVGTLTTNEKLFF	TGTGCCAGCAGCGTTGGGACACTCACAACTAATGAAAAACTGTTTTTT
TRBV5-4	.	TRBJ2-3	.	CASSKGLRTDTQYF	TGTGCCAGCAGCAAGGGACTCCGCACAGATACGCAGTATTTT
TRBV18	.	TRBJ2-1	.	CASSQRVQGWGYNEQFF	TGTGCCAGCTCACAGCGCGTACAGGGCTGGGGGTACAATGAGCAGTTCTTC
TRBV6-1	.	TRBJ2-2	.	CASSTRTGELFF	TGTGCCAGCAGTACCCGCACCGGGGAGCTGTTTTTT
TRBV19	.	TRBJ1-5	.	CASRPGGSNQPQHF	TGTGCCAGTAGGCCCGGGGGAAGCAATCAGCCCCAGCATTTT
TRBV6-5	TRBD2	TRBJ2-5	.	CASTLGTSGRETQYF	TGTGCCAGCACCCTTGGCACTAGCGGGAGAGAGACCCAGTACTTC
TRBV4-3	TRBD2	TRBJ2-2	.	CASSQGLAANTGELFF	TGCGCCAGCAGCCAAGGACTAGCGGCGAACACCGGGGAGCTGTTTTTT
TRBV28	.	TRBJ1-6	.	CASGIPGSGNSPLHF	TGTGCCAGCGGTATACCCGGGTCTGGTAATTCACCCCTCCACTTT
TRBV5-6	.	TRBJ1-5	.	CASRAWGRGQPQHF	TGTGCCAGCAGGGCTTGGGGAAGAGGGCAGCCCCAGCATTTT
TRBV27	.	TRBJ2-5	.	CASSSPPETQYF	TGTGCCAGCAGCTCCCCTCCAGAGACCCAGTACTTC
TRBV18	.	TRBJ1-1	.	CASSPDTSNTEAFF	TGTGCCAGCTCACCGGACACATCGAACACTGAAGCTTTCTTT
TRBV27	TRBD1	TRBJ1-2	.	CASTPGTGINYGYTF	TGTGCCAGCACCCCCGGGACAGGGATTAACTATGGCTACACCTTC
TRBV7-2	TRBD2	TRBJ2-3	.	CASSSIAGGPGTDTQYF	TGTGCCAGCAGCTCTATAGCGGGAGGGCCGGGAACAGATACGCAGTATTTT
TRBV19	.	TRBJ1-2	.	CASSITGTDYGYTF	TGTGCCAGTAGTATCACAGGGACCGACTATGGCTACACCTTC
TRBV7-9	.	TRBJ2-5	.	CASSFEGGIRETQYF	TGTGCCAGCAGCTTCGAGGGAGGCATCAGAGAGACCCAGTACTTC
TRBV7-7	TRBD2	TRBJ2-1	.	CASSFVAGNEQFF	TGTGCTAGCAGCTTTGTAGCGGGAAATGAGCAGTTCTTC
TRBV5-1	.	TRBJ2-1	.	CASSLDGSGWDEQFF	TGCGCCAGCAGCTTGGACGGCAGCGGGTGGGATGAGCAGTTCTTC
TRBV5-1	TRBD1	TRBJ2-4	.	CASSPGQVAKNIQYF	TGCGCCAGCAGCCCAGGACAGGTAGCCAAAAACATTCAGTACTTC
TRBV29-1	.	TRBJ2-3	.	CSVEANTDTQYF	TGCAGCGTTGAAGCCAACACAGATACGCAGTATTTT
TRBV4-1	TRBD2	TRBJ2-1	.	CASSLRGLAGDEQFF	TGCGCCAGCAGCCTCCGTGGACTAGCGGGAGATGAGCAGTTCTTC
TRBV5-6	.	TRBJ1-2	once	CASSFGSGDYGYTF	TGTGCCAGCAGCTTCGGATCGGGGGACTATGGCTACACCTTC
TRBV7-6	.	TRBJ2-3	.	CASTPRRTDTQYF	TGTGCCAGCACCCCCAGGCGCACAGATACGCAGTATTTT
TRBV6-5	.	TRBJ1-2	.	CASSSGRGTYGYTF	TGTGCCAGCAGTTCGGGGAGGGGGACCTATGGCTACACCTTC
TRBV27	TRBD1	TRBJ2-7	.	CASSWDRVGEQYF	TGTGCCAGCAGTTGGGACAGGGTGGGTGAGCAGTACTTC
TRBV6-6	.	TRBJ2-1	.	CASRGGSTYNEQFF	TGTGCCAGCAGGGGCGGGTCCACCTACAATGAGCAGTTCTTC
TRBV6-6	TRBD1	TRBJ1-2	.	CASRDGQGTINYGYTF	TGTGCCAGCAGAGATGGACAGGGAACTATAAACTATGGCTACACCTTC
TRBV13	TRBD1	TRBJ1-3	few	CASSSGQGERNTIYF	TGTGCCAGCAGCTCGGGACAGGGCGAGCGAAACACCATATATTTT
TRBV18	.	TRBJ2-4	.	CASSPGRAPKNIQYF	TGTGCCAGCTCACCTGGCAGGGCTCCCAAAAACATTCAGTACTTC
TRBV5-4	.	TRBJ2-1	.	CASSLGGEQFF	TGTGCCAGCAGCTTGGGGGGTGAGCAGTTCTTC
TRBV5-4	TRBD1	TRBJ1-4	once	CASSPTGATNEKLFF	TGTGCCAGCAGCCCGACAGGGGCAACTAATGAAAAACTGTTTTTT
TRBV7-9	TRBD1	TRBJ1-2	few	CASSLRGQGVGGYTF	TGTGCCAGCAGCCTACGGGGACAGGGGGTTGGTGGCTACACCTTC
TRBV5-3	TRBD1	TRBJ2-2	.	CARSLALFRGQALNTGELFF	TGTGCCAGAAGCTTGGCACTTTTCCGGGGACAGGCTCTGAACACCGGGGAGCTGTTTTTT
TRBV29-1	TRBD1	TRBJ2-7	.	CSVGPGRGEQYF	TGCAGCGTTGGCCCCGGCAGGGGGGAGCAGTACTTC
TRBV4-1	TRBD2	TRBJ2-5	.	CASSQVGGTRRYQETQYF	TGCGCCAGCAGCCAAGTCGGCGGGACTAGGCGGTATCAAGAGACCCAGTACTTC
TRBV7-9	TRBD1	TRBJ2-5	once	CASSTTGGAKETQYF	TGTGCCAGCAGCACGACAGGGGGCGCGAAGGAGACCCAGTACTTC